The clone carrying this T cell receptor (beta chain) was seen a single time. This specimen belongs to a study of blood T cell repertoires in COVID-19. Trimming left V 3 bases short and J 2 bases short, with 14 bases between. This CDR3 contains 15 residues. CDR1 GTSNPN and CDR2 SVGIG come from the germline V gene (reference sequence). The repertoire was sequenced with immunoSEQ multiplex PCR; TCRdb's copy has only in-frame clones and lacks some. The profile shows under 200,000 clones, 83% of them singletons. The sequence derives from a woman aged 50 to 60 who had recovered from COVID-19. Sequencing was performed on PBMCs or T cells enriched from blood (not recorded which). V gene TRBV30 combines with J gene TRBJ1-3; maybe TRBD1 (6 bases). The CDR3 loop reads CAWRVMTGPGNTIYF. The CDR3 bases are TGTGCCTGGAGGGTTATGACAGGTCCTGGAAACACCATATATTTT.